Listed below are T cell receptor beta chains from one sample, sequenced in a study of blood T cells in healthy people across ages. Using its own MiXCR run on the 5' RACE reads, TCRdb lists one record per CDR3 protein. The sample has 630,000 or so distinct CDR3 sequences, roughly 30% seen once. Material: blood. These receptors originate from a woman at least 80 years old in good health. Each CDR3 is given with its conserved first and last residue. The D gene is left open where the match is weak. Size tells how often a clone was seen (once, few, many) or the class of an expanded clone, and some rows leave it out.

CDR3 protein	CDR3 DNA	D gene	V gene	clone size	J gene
CASNQRPGNSYTF	TGCGCCAGCAACCAACGACCAGGGAATAGCTACACCTTC	-	TRBV5-1	many	TRBJ1-2
CASSFSQGGGDTQYF	TGCGCCAGCAGCTTTAGCCAGGGAGGGGGAGATACGCAGTATTTT	-	TRBV5-1	many	TRBJ2-3
CASSDSGRDGYGYTF	TGTGCCAGCAGCGACAGCGGCAGGGATGGGTATGGCTACACCTTC	-	TRBV7-2	-	TRBJ1-2
CSALVQSSEQYF	TGCAGTGCTCTGGTGCAATCGAGCGAGCAGTACTTC	-	TRBV20-1	-	TRBJ2-7
CASSKQGTAKNIQYF	TGCGCCAGCAGCAAACAGGGTACCGCCAAAAACATTCAGTACTTC	-	TRBV5-1	many	TRBJ2-4
CAIRAGQGFGYGYTF	TGTGCCATCAGGGCAGGACAGGGTTTCGGCTATGGCTACACCTTC	TRBD1	TRBV10-3	many	TRBJ1-2
CSARDLDRGPYEQYF	TGCAGTGCTAGAGACCTGGACAGAGGCCCCTACGAGCAGTACTTC	-	TRBV20-1	many	TRBJ2-7
CASSFYRGGPTDEQFF	TGTGCCAGCAGCTTTTATCGGGGGGGGCCTACGGATGAGCAGTTCTTC	TRBD2	TRBV7-3	many	TRBJ2-1
CASSLSHKETQYF	TGTGCCAGCAGCTTAAGCCATAAGGAGACCCAGTACTTC	-	TRBV7-2	-	TRBJ2-5
CANRYKADSNQPQHF	TGTGCCAACAGGTATAAGGCAGATAGCAATCAGCCCCAGCATTTT	-	TRBV6-5	once	TRBJ1-5
CASSYSRDLPGPQHF	TGTGCCAGCAGTTACTCGAGGGATCTTCCTGGCCCCCAGCATTTT	-	TRBV6-5	many	TRBJ1-5
CATSRTSAADTQYF	TGTGCCACCAGCCGGACTAGCGCCGCAGATACGCAGTATTTT	TRBD2	TRBV15	many	TRBJ2-3
CSARGGLAGGPGTDTQYF	TGCAGTGCTAGAGGAGGACTAGCGGGGGGGCCGGGCACAGATACGCAGTATTTT	TRBD2	TRBV20-1	-	TRBJ2-3
CSATPGTGTDTQYF	TGCAGTGCTACCCCCGGGACCGGAACAGATACGCAGTATTTT	-	TRBV20-1	many	TRBJ2-3
CASTGQGHPYGYTF	TGTGCCAGCACCGGGCAGGGCCACCCTTATGGCTACACCTTC	-	TRBV7-2	many	TRBJ1-2
CASSAGTSGGYIETQYF	TGTGCCAGCAGCGCCGGGACTAGCGGGGGTTACATCGAGACCCAGTACTTC	TRBD2	TRBV2	many	TRBJ2-5